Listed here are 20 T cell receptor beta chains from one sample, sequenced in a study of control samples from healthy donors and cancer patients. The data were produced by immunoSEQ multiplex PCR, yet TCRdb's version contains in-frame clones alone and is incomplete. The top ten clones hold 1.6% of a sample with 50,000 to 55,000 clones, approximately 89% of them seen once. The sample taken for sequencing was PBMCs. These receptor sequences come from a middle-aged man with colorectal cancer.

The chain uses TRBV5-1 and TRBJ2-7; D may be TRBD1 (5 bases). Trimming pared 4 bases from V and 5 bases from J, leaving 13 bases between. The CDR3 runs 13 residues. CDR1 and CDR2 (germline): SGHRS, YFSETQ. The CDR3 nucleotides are TGCGCCAGCAGCCACCCCAGGGCGAACGAGCAGTACTTC. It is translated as CASSHPRANEQYF.

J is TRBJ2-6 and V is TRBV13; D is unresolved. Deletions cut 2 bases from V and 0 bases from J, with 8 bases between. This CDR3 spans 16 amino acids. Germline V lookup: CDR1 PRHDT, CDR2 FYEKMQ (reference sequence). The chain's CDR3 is CASSLLWDSGANVLTF. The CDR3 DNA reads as TGTGCCAGCAGCTTATTGTGGGACTCTGGGGCCAACGTCCTGACTTTC.

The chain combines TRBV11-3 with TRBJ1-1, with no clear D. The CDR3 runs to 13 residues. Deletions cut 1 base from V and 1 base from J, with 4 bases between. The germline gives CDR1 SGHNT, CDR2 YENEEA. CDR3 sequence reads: CASSLARNTEAFF. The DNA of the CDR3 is TGTGCCAGCAGCTTAGCCAGGAACACTGAAGCTTTCTTT.

As DNA, the CDR3 is TGTGCCAGTCAGGAGCAGGGGCATCAGCCCCAGCATTTT. This encodes CASQEQGHQPQHF. The rearrangement uses TRBV19 and TRBJ1-5; D is possibly TRBD1 (6 bases). The CDR3 runs to 13 residues. Germline lookup yields CDR1 LNHDA and CDR2 SQIVND (reference sequence). V dropped 8 bases and J dropped 5 bases, with 13 bases sitting between them.

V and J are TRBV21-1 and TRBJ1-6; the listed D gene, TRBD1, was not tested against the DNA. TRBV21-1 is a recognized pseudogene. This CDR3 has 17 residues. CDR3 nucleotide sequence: TGTGCCAGCAGCAATCAGAAACCCTGCTCCTATAATTCACCCCTCCACTTT. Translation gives CASSNQKPCSYNSPLHF.

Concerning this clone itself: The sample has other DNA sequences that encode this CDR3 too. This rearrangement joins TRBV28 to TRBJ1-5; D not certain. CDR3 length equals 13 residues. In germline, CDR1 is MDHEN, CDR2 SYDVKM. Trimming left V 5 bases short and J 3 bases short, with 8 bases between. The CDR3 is CASSLGSNQPQHF. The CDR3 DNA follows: TGTGCCAGCAGTCTTGGCTCCAATCAGCCCCAGCATTTT. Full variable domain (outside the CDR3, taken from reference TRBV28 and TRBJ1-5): DVKVTQSSRYLVKRTGEKVFLECVQDMDHENMFWYRQDPGLGLRLIYFSYDVKMKEKGDIPEGYSVSREKKERFSLILESASTNQTSMYLCASSLGSNQPQHFGDGTRLSIL.

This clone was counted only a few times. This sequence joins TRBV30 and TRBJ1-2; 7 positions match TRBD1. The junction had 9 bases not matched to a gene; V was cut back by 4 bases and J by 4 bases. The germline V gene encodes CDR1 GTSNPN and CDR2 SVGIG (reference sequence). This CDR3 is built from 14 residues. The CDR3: CAWTPTTGRYGYTF. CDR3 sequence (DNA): TGTGCCTGGACCCCCACGACAGGGCGCTATGGCTACACCTTC.

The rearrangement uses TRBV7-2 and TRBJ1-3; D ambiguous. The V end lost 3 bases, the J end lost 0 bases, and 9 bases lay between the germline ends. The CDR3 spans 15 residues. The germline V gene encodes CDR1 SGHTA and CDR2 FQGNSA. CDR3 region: CASSLDRYSGNTIYF. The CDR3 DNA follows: TGTGCCAGCAGCTTGGATAGATACTCTGGAAACACCATATATTTT.

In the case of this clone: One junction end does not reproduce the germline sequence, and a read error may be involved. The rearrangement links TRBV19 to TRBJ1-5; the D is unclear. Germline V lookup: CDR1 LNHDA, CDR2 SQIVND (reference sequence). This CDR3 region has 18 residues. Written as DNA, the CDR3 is TGTGTCAGTAGCAATACAGCGAATCTACTTCTTAGCAATCAGCCCCAGCATTTT. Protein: CVSSNTANLLLSNQPQHF.

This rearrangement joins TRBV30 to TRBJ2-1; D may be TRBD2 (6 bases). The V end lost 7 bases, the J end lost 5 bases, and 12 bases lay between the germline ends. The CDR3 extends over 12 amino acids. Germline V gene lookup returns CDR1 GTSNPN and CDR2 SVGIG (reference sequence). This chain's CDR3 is CAYSSVDNEQFF. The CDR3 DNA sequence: TGTGCCTATTCTAGCGTAGACAATGAGCAGTTCTTC.

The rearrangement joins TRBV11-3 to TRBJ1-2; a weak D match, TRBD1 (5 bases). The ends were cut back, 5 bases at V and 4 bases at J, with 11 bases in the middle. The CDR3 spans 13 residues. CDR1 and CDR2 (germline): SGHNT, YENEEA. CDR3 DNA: TGTGCCAGCAGCCTGGGACTAATCTATGGCTACACCTTC. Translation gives CASSLGLIYGYTF.

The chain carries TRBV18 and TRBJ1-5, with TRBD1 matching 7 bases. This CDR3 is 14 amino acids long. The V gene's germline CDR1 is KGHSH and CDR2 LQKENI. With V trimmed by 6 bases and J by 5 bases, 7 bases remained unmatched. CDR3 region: CASSATGVDQPQHF. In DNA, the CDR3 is TGTGCCAGCTCGGCAACAGGGGTGGATCAGCCCCAGCATTTT.

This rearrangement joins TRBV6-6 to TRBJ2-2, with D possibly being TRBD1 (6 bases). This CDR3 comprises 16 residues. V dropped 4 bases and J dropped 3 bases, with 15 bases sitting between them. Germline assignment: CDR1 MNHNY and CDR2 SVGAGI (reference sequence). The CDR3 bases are TGTGCCAGCAGTTCCATGGACAGCTCGTACACCGGGGAGCTGTTTTTT. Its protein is CASSSMDSSYTGELFF.

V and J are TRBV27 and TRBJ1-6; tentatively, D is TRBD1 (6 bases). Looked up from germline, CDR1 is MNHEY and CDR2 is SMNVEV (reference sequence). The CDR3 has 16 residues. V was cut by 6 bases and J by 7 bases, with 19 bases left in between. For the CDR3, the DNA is TGTGCCAGCAGACTACGGGACAATCCGATAAATTCACCCCTCCACTTT. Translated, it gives CASRLRDNPINSPLHF.

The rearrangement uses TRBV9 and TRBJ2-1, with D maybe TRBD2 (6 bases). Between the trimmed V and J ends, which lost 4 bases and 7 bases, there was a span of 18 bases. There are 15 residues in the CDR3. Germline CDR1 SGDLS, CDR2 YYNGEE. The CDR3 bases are TGTGCCAGCAGCATGTCCCCGGGACTCACAAATGAGCAGTTCTTC. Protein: CASSMSPGLTNEQFF.

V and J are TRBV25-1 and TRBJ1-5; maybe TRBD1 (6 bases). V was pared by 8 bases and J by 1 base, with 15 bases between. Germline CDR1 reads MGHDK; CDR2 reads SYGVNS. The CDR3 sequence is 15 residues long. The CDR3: CASGSQGTSNQPQHF. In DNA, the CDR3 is TGTGCCAGCGGCTCACAGGGAACAAGCAATCAGCCCCAGCATTTT.

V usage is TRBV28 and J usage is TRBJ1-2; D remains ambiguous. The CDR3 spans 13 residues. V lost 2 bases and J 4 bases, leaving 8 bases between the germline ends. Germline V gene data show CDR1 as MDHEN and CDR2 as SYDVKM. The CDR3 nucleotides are TGTGCCAGCAGTTTAGTACCGACCTATGGCTACACCTTC. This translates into CASSLVPTYGYTF.

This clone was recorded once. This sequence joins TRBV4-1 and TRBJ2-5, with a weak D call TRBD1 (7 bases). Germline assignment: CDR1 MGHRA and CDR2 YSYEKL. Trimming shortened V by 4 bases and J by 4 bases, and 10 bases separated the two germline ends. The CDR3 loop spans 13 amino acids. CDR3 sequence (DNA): TGCGCCAGCAGCCTTCAGGGGGGAGAGACCCAGTACTTC. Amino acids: CASSLQGGETQYF.

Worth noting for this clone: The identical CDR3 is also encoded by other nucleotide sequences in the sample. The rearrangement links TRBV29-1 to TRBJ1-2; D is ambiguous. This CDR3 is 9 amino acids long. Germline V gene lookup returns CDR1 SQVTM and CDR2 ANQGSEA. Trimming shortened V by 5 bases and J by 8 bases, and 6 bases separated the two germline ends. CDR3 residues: CSVSEGYTF. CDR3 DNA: TGCAGCGTTTCCGAGGGCTACACCTTC.

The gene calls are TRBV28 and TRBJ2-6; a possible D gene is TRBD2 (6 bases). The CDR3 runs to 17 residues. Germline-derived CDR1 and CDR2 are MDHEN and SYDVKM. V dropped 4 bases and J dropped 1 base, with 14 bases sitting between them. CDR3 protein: CASSYSGTPSGANVLTF. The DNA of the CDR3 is TGTGCCAGCAGTTACTCCGGGACTCCGTCTGGGGCCAACGTCCTGACTTTC.